The 5 T cell receptor beta chains listed next were all sequenced from one sample in a study of control samples from healthy donors and cancer patients. TCRdb's table, derived via immunoSEQ multiplex PCR, lists solely in-frame clones and lacks some. The sample lists approximately 150,000 clones; roughly 94% were seen once. Sequences were obtained from PBMCs. The receptors shown here come from a man in his 60s with colorectal cancer.

This clone was seen a single time. This rearrangement joins TRBV19 to TRBJ1-3, with D unresolved. With 5 bases removed from V and 4 bases from J, the gap between germline ends came to 15 bases. Germline V gene data show CDR1 as LNHDA and CDR2 as SQIVND (reference sequence). The CDR3 spans 15 residues. CDR3 loop: CASSPPEGSGNTIYF. The CDR3 DNA follows: TGTGCCAGTAGTCCCCCGGAGGGCTCGGGAAACACCATATATTTT.

The chain employs TRBV29-1 and TRBJ1-1; TRBD1 is a possible D gene (5 bases). Per germline, CDR1 SQVTM and CDR2 ANQGSEA. CDR3 size: 14 residues. The V end lost 4 bases, the J end lost 4 bases, and 16 bases lay between the germline ends. CDR3 sequence: CSVVSLGGVTEAFF. The CDR3 DNA follows: TGCAGCGTTGTTAGCCTTGGGGGGGTCACTGAAGCTTTCTTT.

The chain carries TRBV6-5 and TRBJ2-2; D remains ambiguous. The CDR3 spans 12 residues. V was cut by 3 bases and J by 6 bases, with 5 bases left in between. Germline-derived CDR1 and CDR2 are MNHEY and SVGAGI. CDR3 coding DNA: TGTGCCAGCAGTTATCGGCCCGGGGAGCTGTTTTTT. It is translated as CASSYRPGELFF.

This clone came up once. The V and J genes are TRBV9 and TRBJ2-5, with D possibly matching TRBD1 (6 bases). The V end lost 4 bases, the J end lost 2 bases, and 15 bases lay between the germline ends. This CDR3 contains 15 residues. Germline V CDR1 and CDR2: SGDLS, YYNGEE. The CDR3 region is CASSLMAGEQETQYF. In DNA form, the CDR3 reads TGTGCCAGCAGCCTGATGGCAGGGGAACAAGAGACCCAGTACTTC.

This chain connects TRBV6-5 to TRBJ1-2, with 9 bases that match TRBD1. The trim removed 2 bases at V and 2 bases at J, leaving 0 bases unmatched. Germline V lookup: CDR1 MNHEY, CDR2 SVGAGI. This CDR3 is 14 amino acids long. CDR3 loop: CASSYDRGNYGYTF. CDR3 nucleotide sequence: TGTGCCAGCAGTTACGACAGGGGGAACTATGGCTACACCTTC.